The text below deals with one TCR beta chain. The data stem from a study of sequential checkpoint blockade in melanoma. Overall study context: After both sequences, patients received maintenance nivolumab. TCRbeta immunosequencing was performed on DNA from roughly 91 pretreatment melanoma tumor samples.

Specified treatment: randomized to nivolumab then ipilimumab (arm A) or the reverse (arm B). The CDR3 is 12 residues long. Trimming removed 5 bases from V and 10 bases from J, with 13 bases in between. Germline CDR1 SGDLS, CDR2 YYNGEE. The assay was immunoSEQ multiplex PCR, and TCRdb's table has in-frame clones only and misses some. There are 12,000 or so clones in the sample; roughly 24% occur only once, and roughly 20% lies in the top ten. The genes are TRBV9 and TRBJ1-5, with D possibly matching TRBD1 (5 bases). This TCR derives from a human donor with melanoma. The input for sequencing was tumor tissue (inferred from file names), taken from a patient given nivolumab and ipilimumab in sequence. The DNA of the CDR3 is TGTGCCAGCAGTGTCGGGGGTGCACCCCAGCATTTT. This encodes CASSVGGAPQHF.